The rows below give T cell receptor beta chains drawn from one sample of a study of Ad26.COV2.S vaccination and SARS-CoV-2 variants. Method: immunoSEQ multiplex PCR; TCRdb's copy keeps in-frame clones and lacks some. The table records 440,000 or so clones, about nine tenths of them present only once. The sequencing used peripheral blood, collected in a trial of Ad26.COV2.S vaccine versus placebo. These receptors were obtained from a person between 18 and 65 years old who received the Ad26.COV2.S COVID-19 vaccine or a placebo. Each CDR3 is given with its conserved first and last residue. The order of the fields is V gene, clone size, D gene, J gene, CDR3 length, CDR3 DNA, CDR3 protein. D genes are given only for firm matches. Only part of the rows carry a size: once, few, many, or a class if the clone is expanded.

TRBV28	-	-	TRBJ1-5	15	TGTGCCAGCAGTTTGCTGACAGGAGACAATCAGCCCCAGCATTTT	CASSLLTGDNQPQHF
TRBV4-2	-	TRBD1	TRBJ2-5	16	TGTGCCAGCAGCTTCGGGACAGGGGAGGGAGAGGAGACCCAGTACTTC	CASSFGTGEGEETQYF
TRBV3-1/TRBV3-2	-	-	TRBJ2-1	12	TGTGCCAGCAGCCAAGCCGGGGCAAAGCAGTTCTTC	CASSQAGAKQFF
TRBV7-2	-	-	TRBJ1-5	13	TGTGCCAGCGCGGAGCTGGGCAATCAGCCCCAGCATTTT	CASAELGNQPQHF
TRBV28	once	-	TRBJ1-1	14	TGTGCCAGCAGTTTTCCGAGGCAGAACACTGAAGCTTTCTTT	CASSFPRQNTEAFF
TRBV28	-	TRBD1	TRBJ1-5	13	TGTGCCAGCCCTGGCACAGGGGGGCAGCCCCAGCATTTT	CASPGTGGQPQHF
TRBV27	-	TRBD1	TRBJ1-1	13	TGTGCCAGCAGAAGACAGGGAGGCACTGAAGCTTTCTTT	CASRRQGGTEAFF
TRBV7-2	once	TRBD1	TRBJ2-2	17	TGTGCCAGCAGCGGTCCGGGACAGGGGCGAAAAACCGGGGAGCTGTTTTTT	CASSGPGQGRKTGELFF
TRBV21-1	-	-	TRBJ2-7	18	TGTGCCAGCAGCGTGCGGGACGGCCCTCCTATGGGGATGGACGAGCAGTACTTC	CASSVRDGPPMGMDEQYF
TRBV2	-	-	TRBJ1-2	14	TGTGCCAGCAGAGACCAGGGACTGGAGCGTAGCTACACCTTC	CASRDQGLERSYTF
TRBV9	-	-	TRBJ2-7	14	TGTGCCAGCAGCGATGCCTTGATGGGGCGGGAGCAGTACTTC	CASSDALMGREQYF
TRBV7-9	once	TRBD1	TRBJ2-2	14	TGTGCCAGCAGCTTAGCCAGGGGGACCGGGGAGCTGTTTTTT	CASSLARGTGELFF
TRBV28	few	-	TRBJ1-2	17	TGTGCCAGCAGTGCCCCAGGACGGGGAAAGTTCAACTATGGCTACACCTTC	CASSAPGRGKFNYGYTF
TRBV25-1	-	-	TRBJ1-5	14	TGTGCCAGCAGTGGACAGGCCTTCAATCAGCCCCAGCATTTT	CASSGQAFNQPQHF
TRBV7-2	once	-	TRBJ2-1	15	TGTGCCAGCAGCTTAGCGCCGGGTAGTTACAATGAGCAGTTCTTC	CASSLAPGSYNEQFF
TRBV5-4	-	TRBD1	TRBJ1-3	14	TGTGCCACGAGAACAGGGGGCCTCGGAAACACCATATATTTT	CATRTGGLGNTIYF
TRBV6-7	-	TRBD2	TRBJ2-2	16	TGTGCCAGCATAGCGGGAGCGGTAGTGAACACCGGGGAGCTGTTTTTT	CASIAGAVVNTGELFF
TRBV12-3/TRBV12-4	-	-	TRBJ1-5	13	TGTGCCAGCAGTCTCACCGCCAATCAGCCCCAGCATTTT	CASSLTANQPQHF
TRBV5-4	-	-	TRBJ2-7	16	TGTGCCAGCAGCTTGGGGGTAATGGACTCACCCTACGAGCAGTACTTC	CASSLGVMDSPYEQYF
TRBV12-3/TRBV12-4	-	TRBD1	TRBJ1-1	13	TGTGCCAGCACCATAGGGACAGGCCCTGAAGCTTTCTTT	CASTIGTGPEAFF
TRBV14	-	-	TRBJ2-1	16	TGTGCCAGCAGCCATCGCTTCGCTAGGACGTCCAATGAGCAGTTCTTC	CASSHRFARTSNEQFF
TRBV7-2	-	TRBD2	TRBJ2-3	15	TGTGCCAGCAGCTCCGGACTAGCGGGAGCAGATACGCAGTATTTT	CASSSGLAGADTQYF
TRBV6-5	-	-	TRBJ1-1	13	TGTGCCAGCACCGAACGGGAGAACACTGAAGCTTTCTTT	CASTERENTEAFF
TRBV29-1	-	-	TRBJ2-7	14	TGCAGCGTTAACCCGGGCGGGACACCCTACGAGCAGTACTTC	CSVNPGGTPYEQYF
TRBV15	-	TRBD1	TRBJ1-5	16	TGTGCCACCAGCAGAGCGGAGACAGGGAGGCGGCAGCCCCAGCATTTT	CATSRAETGRRQPQHF
TRBV4-3	-	TRBD1	TRBJ1-1	16	TGCGCCAGCAGCGTGGGGACAGGGGGAATGAACACTGAAGCTTTCTTT	CASSVGTGGMNTEAFF
TRBV18	-	-	TRBJ1-1	16	TGTGCCAGCTCACCAGACTCCTGGGCTTTGAACACTGAAGCTTTCTTT	CASSPDSWALNTEAFF
TRBV7-9	-	-	TRBJ2-1	12	TGTGCCAGCAGCTCGGAGGATCTGGGGCAGTTCTTC	CASSSEDLGQFF
TRBV5-4	-	TRBD1	TRBJ1-1	16	TGTGCCAGCAGCTCGCCGCGGACAGGGAAGAACACTGAAGCTTTCTTT	CASSSPRTGKNTEAFF
TRBV18	-	-	TRBJ1-1	13	TGTGCCAGCTCCACCATAGAGGAGACTGAAGCTTTCTTT	CASSTIEETEAFF
TRBV18	-	TRBD1	TRBJ2-4	15	TGTGCCAGCTCCAGTTCCGGGACAGGGGGGTTATCACCCCACTTC	CASSSSGTGGLSPHF
TRBV15	-	-	TRBJ2-2	15	TGTGCCACCAGCAGAGGTCTGGGGTACACCGGGGAGCTGTTTTTT	CATSRGLGYTGELFF
TRBV3-1/TRBV3-2	-	TRBD2	TRBJ2-3	16	TGTGCCAGCAGCCAACTAGCGGGAGCGGAAGCAGATACGCAGTATTTT	CASSQLAGAEADTQYF
TRBV4-2	-	TRBD2	TRBJ2-1	15	TGTGCCAGCAGCCAAGTAGCGGGCAACTACAATGAGCAGTTCTTC	CASSQVAGNYNEQFF
TRBV24-1	-	TRBD1	TRBJ2-5	13	TGTGCCACCAGTAGGACAGGGGTAGAGACCCAGTACTTC	CATSRTGVETQYF
TRBV5-4	once	-	TRBJ1-1	12	TGTGCCAGCAGCTTAGATTACACTGAAGCTTTCTTT	CASSLDYTEAFF
TRBV24-1	-	TRBD2	TRBJ2-3	17	TGTGCCACCAGTGATTCCCCGGGAGGGAAATACACAGATACGCAGTATTTT	CATSDSPGGKYTDTQYF
TRBV9	-	TRBD1	TRBJ2-2	16	TGTGCCAGCAGCGTAGGAGGGACAGGGATTGCCGGGGAGCTGTTTTTT	CASSVGGTGIAGELFF
TRBV9	-	TRBD1	TRBJ2-7	14	TGTGCCAGCAGCGGACAGACAGGGTCGGGAGAGCAGTACTTC	CASSGQTGSGEQYF
TRBV28	-	-	TRBJ2-1	12	TGTGCCAGCAGTCGACCTTTCAATGAGCAGTTCTTC	CASSRPFNEQFF
TRBV28	once	-	TRBJ1-5	11	TGTGCCAGCAGTTTCGGGGGGGCCCAGCATTTT	CASSFGGAQHF
TRBV28	-	-	TRBJ2-1	15	TGTGCCAGCAGTTTCGGGCAGGGACCCTACAATGAGCAGTTCTTC	CASSFGQGPYNEQFF
TRBV4-2	-	-	TRBJ2-1	14	TGTGCCAGCAGCCTAAGAGAAGGGAACAATGAGCAGTTCTTC	CASSLREGNNEQFF
TRBV19	-	-	TRBJ1-3	16	TGTGCCAGTAATGCAAGGTCCGCCGGCTCTGGAAACACCATATATTTT	CASNARSAGSGNTIYF
TRBV3-1/TRBV3-2	-	TRBD2	TRBJ2-3	16	TGTGCCAGCAGCTACGACACTAGCGGGAGTGGAGATACGCAGTATTTT	CASSYDTSGSGDTQYF
TRBV19	-	TRBD1	TRBJ2-2	15	TGTGCCAGTAGTTCCCGGACAGGGGGCCCCGGGGAGCTGTTTTTT	CASSSRTGGPGELFF
TRBV24-1	-	TRBD1	TRBJ2-5	12	TGTGCCACGGGACAGGGCGCGGAGACCCAGTACTTC	CATGQGAETQYF
TRBV7-2	-	TRBD2	TRBJ2-1	15	TGTGCCAGCAGCTTTGTAGCGGGGGAGAACAATGAGCAGTTCTTC	CASSFVAGENNEQFF
TRBV6-2/TRBV6-3	once	TRBD2	TRBJ2-1	15	TGTGCCAGCAGTTACAGGACTAGCGGGAGGAATGAGCAGTTCTTC	CASSYRTSGRNEQFF
TRBV9	-	TRBD1	TRBJ2-3	16	TGTGCCAGCAGCGTAGGGACAGGGGGCGGCACAGATACGCAGTATTTT	CASSVGTGGGTDTQYF
TRBV28	-	-	TRBJ2-5	16	TGTGCCAGCAGCCAACCCAGGGCCTTCCCCCAAGAGACCCAGTACTTC	CASSQPRAFPQETQYF
TRBV7-8	-	TRBD1	TRBJ1-2	16	TGTGCCAGCAGCTTATCCCCGACAGGGGGCTCGTCTGGCTACACCTTC	CASSLSPTGGSSGYTF
TRBV4-1	-	-	TRBJ2-7	16	TGCGCCAGCAGCCAAGCGGCAGAATGGCGGAACTACGAGCAGTACTTC	CASSQAAEWRNYEQYF
TRBV6-5	-	TRBD2	TRBJ2-7	16	TGTGCCAGCAGTTACTCTGGACTAGCGGGACTTTACGAGCAGTACTTC	CASSYSGLAGLYEQYF
TRBV10-3	-	TRBD2	TRBJ2-7	15	TGTGCCATCAGCACCTTGCGCGGGAGGGACGGGGAGCAGTACTTC	CAISTLRGRDGEQYF